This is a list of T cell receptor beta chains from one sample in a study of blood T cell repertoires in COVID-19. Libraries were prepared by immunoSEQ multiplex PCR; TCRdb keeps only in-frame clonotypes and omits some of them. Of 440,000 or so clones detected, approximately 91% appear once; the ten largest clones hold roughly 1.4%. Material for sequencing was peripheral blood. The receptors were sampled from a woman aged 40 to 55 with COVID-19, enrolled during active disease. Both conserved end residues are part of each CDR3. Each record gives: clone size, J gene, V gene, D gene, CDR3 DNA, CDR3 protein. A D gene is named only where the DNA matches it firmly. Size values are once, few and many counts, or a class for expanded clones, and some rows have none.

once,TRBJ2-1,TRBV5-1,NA,TGCGCCAGCAGCCATCCGGGATCCTACAATGAGCAGTTCTTC,CASSHPGSYNEQFF
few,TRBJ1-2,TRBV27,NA,TGTGCCAGCAGTGCGACGTGGGGGGGGCGGAGTGGCTATGGCTACACCTTC,CASSATWGGRSGYGYTF
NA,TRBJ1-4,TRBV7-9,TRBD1,TGTGCCAGCAGCTCACCAGGGGGGTTAGGTGAAAAACTGTTTTTT,CASSSPGGLGEKLFF
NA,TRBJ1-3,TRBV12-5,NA,TGTGCTAGTGGTTTGCCCTTGGGGGCAGGCCTCTCTGGAAACACCATATATTTT,CASGLPLGAGLSGNTIYF
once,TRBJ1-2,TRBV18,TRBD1,TGTGCCAGCTCACTGGGACAGGGAGGAGGCTACACCTTC,CASSLGQGGGYTF
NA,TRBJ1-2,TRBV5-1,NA,TGCGCCAGCAGAGTTCTTGCAGCGACCCCGAACCATGGCTACACCTTC,CASRVLAATPNHGYTF
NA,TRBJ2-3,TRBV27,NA,TGTGCCAGCAGTTTATTGGGGGAGGTCTCCCTAATGAGCACAGATACGCAGTATTTT,CASSLLGEVSLMSTDTQYF
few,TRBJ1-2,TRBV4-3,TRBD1,TGCGCCAGCAGCCAAGAGAGGGGGCGGGCCTATGGCTACACCTTC,CASSQERGRAYGYTF
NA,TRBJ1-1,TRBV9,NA,TGTGCCAGCAGCGTACTCCCCTCGGACAGCATGAACACTGAAGCTTTCTTT,CASSVLPSDSMNTEAFF
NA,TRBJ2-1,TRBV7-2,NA,TGTGCCAGCAGCCCTAAAAATGAGCAGTTCTTC,CASSPKNEQFF
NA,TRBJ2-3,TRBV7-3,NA,TGTGCCAGCAGCTCCACGGGGACTCGCACAGATACGCAGTATTTT,CASSSTGTRTDTQYF
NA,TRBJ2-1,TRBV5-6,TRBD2,TGTGCCAGCAGCTCCCCCCTAGCGGGAGTGACGAAGTTCTTC,CASSSPLAGVTKFF
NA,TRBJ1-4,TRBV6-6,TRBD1,TGTGCCAGCAGTAGAGCCCGGGACAGGGACGTTGAAAAACTGTTTTTT,CASSRARDRDVEKLFF
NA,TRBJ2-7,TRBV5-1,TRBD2,TGCGCCAGCAGCATTGGACGGACTAGCGGGTCCGCCCTGGGGACCTACGAGCAGTACTTC,CASSIGRTSGSALGTYEQYF
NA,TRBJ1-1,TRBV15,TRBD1,TGTGCCACCGGGGTGGGACAGGGCCTTATGAACACTGAAGCTTTCTTT,CATGVGQGLMNTEAFF
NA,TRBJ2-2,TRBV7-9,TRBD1,TGTGCCAGCAGCACCCCGTCAGGGGGCGGGATAGACACCGGGGAGCTGTTTTTT,CASSTPSGGGIDTGELFF
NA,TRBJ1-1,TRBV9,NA,TGTGCCAGCAGCGTAGGGCGGAGGGGCGCCGGGGCTTTCTTT,CASSVGRRGAGAFF
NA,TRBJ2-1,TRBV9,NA,TGTGCCAGCAGCCTTAGAGGTGGTTTCCACGGTGAGCAGTTCTTC,CASSLRGGFHGEQFF
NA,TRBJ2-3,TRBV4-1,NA,TGCGCCAGCAGCCAACCGGGAAGGGTTGGCACAGATACGCAGTATTTT,CASSQPGRVGTDTQYF
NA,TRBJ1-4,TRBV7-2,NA,TGTGCCAGCAGCCTCGGGAGGGCGCAGGAACTGTTTTTT,CASSLGRAQELFF
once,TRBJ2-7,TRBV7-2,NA,TGTGCCAGCAGCTGGACATACAGGGGAGGAAGCTACGAGCAGTACTTC,CASSWTYRGGSYEQYF
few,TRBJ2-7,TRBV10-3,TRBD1,TGTGCCATCAGCGGACAGGGGATCGGGTACGAGCAGTACTTC,CAISGQGIGYEQYF
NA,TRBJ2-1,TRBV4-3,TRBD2,TGCGCCAGCAGCCAACCCATCGGGGGGTCCGATGAGCAGTTCTTC,CASSQPIGGSDEQFF
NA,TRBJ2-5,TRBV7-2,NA,TGTGCCAGCAGCTTAGTCGCGGGTGCGGAGACCCAGTACTTC,CASSLVAGAETQYF
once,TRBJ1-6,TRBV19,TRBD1,TGTGCCAGTAGTCCGCAGGGGGCAAATTCACCCCTCCACTTT,CASSPQGANSPLHF
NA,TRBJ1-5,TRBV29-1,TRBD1,TGCAGCGTTGAAGAGGGGACAGGGGGCAATCAGCCCCAGCATTTT,CSVEEGTGGNQPQHF
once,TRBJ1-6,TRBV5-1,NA,TGCGCCAGCAGCTTGGACAGGAGTAATTCACCCCTCCACTTT,CASSLDRSNSPLHF
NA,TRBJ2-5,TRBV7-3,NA,TGTGCCAGCAGCTTGATTAGCTCAGAGACCCAGTACTTC,CASSLISSETQYF
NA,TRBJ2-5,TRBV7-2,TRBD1,TGTGCCAGCAGACTGGGGACAGCCGTTCGGCAAGAGACCCAGTACTTC,CASRLGTAVRQETQYF
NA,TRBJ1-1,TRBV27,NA,TGTGCCAGCAGCCCCCTGGCAATCCTAGCCGCCAACACTGAAGCTTTCTTT,CASSPLAILAANTEAFF
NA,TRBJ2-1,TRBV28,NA,TGTGCCAGCAGACCGGGGGATTCCTCCTACAATGAGCAGTTCTTC,CASRPGDSSYNEQFF
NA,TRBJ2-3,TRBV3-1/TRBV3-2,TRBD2,TGTGCCAGCAGCCAAGGCGGACCCTTCATAGCGGGAGGGCGGGCAGATACGCAGTATTTT,CASSQGGPFIAGGRADTQYF
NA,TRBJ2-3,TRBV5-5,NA,TGTGCCAGCAGCCCAAGAGGGAGGGGGACAGATACGCAGTATTTT,CASSPRGRGTDTQYF
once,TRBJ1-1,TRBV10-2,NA,TGCGCCAGCAGTGGGATTAGACAGGCCCTCACTGAAGCTTTCTTT,CASSGIRQALTEAFF
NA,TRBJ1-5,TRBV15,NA,TGTGCCACCAGCAGAGCAGGCGATCAGCCCCAGCATTTT,CATSRAGDQPQHF
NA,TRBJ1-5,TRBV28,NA,TGTGCCAGCAGTTTATCGCAGGGATCGGGTAGCAATCAGCCCCAGCATTTT,CASSLSQGSGSNQPQHF
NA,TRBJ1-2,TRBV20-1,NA,TGCAGTGCTAGTGCGGGAATGTCCTATGGCTACACCTTC,CSASAGMSYGYTF
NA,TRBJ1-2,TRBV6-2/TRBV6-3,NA,TGTGCCAGCAGTTACCCACGGGGTAGCTATGGCTACACCTTC,CASSYPRGSYGYTF
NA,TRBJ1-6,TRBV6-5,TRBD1,TGTGCCAGCACCGGACAGGGATGGCGTTCACCCCTCCACTTT,CASTGQGWRSPLHF
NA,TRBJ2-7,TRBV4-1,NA,TGCGCCAGCAGCCAAGTGGAGCGTCGGGAGCAGTACTTC,CASSQVERREQYF
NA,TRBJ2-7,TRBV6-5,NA,TGTGCCAGCACCACGATGACAGGTACCTACGAGCAGTACTTC,CASTTMTGTYEQYF
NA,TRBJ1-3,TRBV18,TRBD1,TGTGCCAGCTCACCAGGACAGGGCGCGGGAAACACCATATATTTT,CASSPGQGAGNTIYF
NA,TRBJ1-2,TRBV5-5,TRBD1,TGTGCCAGCAGCCTCCGGACAGGGGGAAGTGCCTATGGCTACACCTTC,CASSLRTGGSAYGYTF
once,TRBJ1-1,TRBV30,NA,TGTGCCTGGAGTAAAAACCCCGGACAGTTGAACACTGAAGCTTTCTTT,CAWSKNPGQLNTEAFF
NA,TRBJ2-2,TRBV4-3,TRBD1,TGCGCCAGCAGCCAAGAGAGAATACAGGGGTTGAACACCGGGGAGCTGTTTTTT,CASSQERIQGLNTGELFF
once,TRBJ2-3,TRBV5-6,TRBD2,TGTGCCAGCACCCCCGGACTAGCGGGGGTTGCTTGGGATACGCAGTATTTT,CASTPGLAGVAWDTQYF
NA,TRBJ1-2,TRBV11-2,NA,TGTGCCAGCAGCCCCGGGGGGACGGTAGGCTACACCTTC,CASSPGGTVGYTF
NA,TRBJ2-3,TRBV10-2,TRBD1,TGCGCCAGCAGTGCCTGGCCAACAGGGGGCCGAGACACAGATACGCAGTATTTT,CASSAWPTGGRDTDTQYF
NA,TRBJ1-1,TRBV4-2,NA,TGTGCCAGCAGCCCCGGGATCAGGGGTGTAGGCACTGAAGCTTTCTTT,CASSPGIRGVGTEAFF
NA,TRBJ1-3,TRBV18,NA,TGTGCCAGCTCACCGGGCCAGGGGATCTCTGGAAACACCATATATTTT,CASSPGQGISGNTIYF
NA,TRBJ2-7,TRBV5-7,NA,TGTGCCAGCAGCCCCGCCGCCGGGACTTCCTACGAGCAGTACTTC,CASSPAAGTSYEQYF
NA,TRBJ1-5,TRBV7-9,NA,TGTGCCAGCAGCTTAGTAAATCAGCCCCAGCATTTT,CASSLVNQPQHF
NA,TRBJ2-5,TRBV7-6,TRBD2,TGTGCCAGCAGCCGACTAGCGGAAGAGACCCAGTACTTC,CASSRLAEETQYF
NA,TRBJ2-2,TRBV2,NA,TGTGCCAGCAGACTAGCCAACGGGGAGCTGTTTTTT,CASRLANGELFF
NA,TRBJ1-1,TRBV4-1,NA,TGCGCCAGCAGCCAAGAGGGAGACAGGCGGAACACTGAAGCTTTCTTT,CASSQEGDRRNTEAFF
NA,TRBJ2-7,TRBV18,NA,TGTGCCAGCTCACCTTTCCCGGGGACCTACGAGCAGTACTTC,CASSPFPGTYEQYF
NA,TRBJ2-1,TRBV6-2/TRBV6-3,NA,TGTGCCAGCAGTTACCAGTCGGGAGAATACAATGAGCAGTTCTTC,CASSYQSGEYNEQFF
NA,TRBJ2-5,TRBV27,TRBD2,TGTGCCAGCAGTCCCCGGACTAGCGGGGGACAAGAGACCCAGTACTTC,CASSPRTSGGQETQYF
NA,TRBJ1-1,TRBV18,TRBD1,TGTGCCAGCTCAAGGACAGGAGGGACTGAAGCTTTCTTT,CASSRTGGTEAFF